A single sample gave rise to the 30 T cell receptor beta chains below, sequenced in a study of T cells and Merkel cell carcinoma outcomes. Method: immunoSEQ multiplex PCR; TCRdb's copy keeps in-frame clones and lacks some. This sample has some 1,900 clones, with roughly 80% found just once. The sequenced sample consisted of tumor tissue from Merkel cell carcinoma. The receptors stem from a human donor with Merkel cell carcinoma.

J is TRBJ1-4 and V is TRBV7-9, with TRBD1 identical over 10 bases. J gave up 8 bases and V 5 bases, and 5 bases lay outside the gene matches. This CDR3 region has 14 residues. Germline CDR1 is SEHNR and CDR2 is FQNEAQ (reference sequence). The CDR3: CASSVTGGEEKLFF. Written as DNA, the CDR3 is TGTGCCAGCAGCGTGACAGGGGGCGAAGAAAAACTGTTTTTT.

The genes are TRBV5-1 and TRBJ2-3; no reliable D call. This CDR3 has 17 residues. V was pared by 1 base and J by 0 bases, with 15 bases between. Germline V gene data show CDR1 as SGHRS and CDR2 as YFSETQ. Here the CDR3 DNA reads TGCGCCAGCAGCTTGATAACGAATCCGGGCAGCACAGATACGCAGTATTTT. It yields the protein CASSLITNPGSTDTQYF.

The V gene is TRBV6-5, the J gene TRBJ2-7; D not certain. CDR1 and CDR2 (germline): MNHEY, SVGAGI. The CDR3 runs 13 residues. Trimming stripped 6 bases from V and 4 bases from J, with 13 bases between. The CDR3 loop is CASSHMDGYEQYF. CDR3 coding DNA: TGTGCCAGCAGCCATATGGACGGGTACGAGCAGTACTTC.

Only one count was recorded for this clone. This chain links TRBV11-2 with TRBJ2-3; 7 bases are a match to TRBD2. This CDR3 contains 15 residues. The germline V gene encodes CDR1 SGHAT and CDR2 FQNNGV. The V segment lost 7 bases and the J segment 2 bases; nucleotides outside the gene matches: 9. The CDR3 nucleotides are TGTGCCAGCATGCGAGCTAGCGGACTCACAGATACGCAGTATTTT. Translating gives CASMRASGLTDTQYF.

The chain couples TRBV6-5 to TRBJ2-1; D might be TRBD1 (5 bases). V was shortened by 6 bases and J by 1 base, with 10 bases between the two germline ends. CDR3 size: 14 residues. Per the germline V gene, CDR1 is MNHEY and CDR2 is SVGAGI. DNA for the CDR3: TGTGCCAGCAGCCCGCAGGGATCCTACAATGAGCAGTTCTTC. This codes for CASSPQGSYNEQFF.

The chain combines TRBV6-5 with TRBJ1-1; 7 nucleotides match TRBD1. The CDR3 is made up of 16 amino acids. The ends lost 0 bases at V and 2 bases at J; junction bases unmatched: 6. CDR1 and CDR2 (germline): MNHEY, SVGAGI. CDR3 sequence: CASSYSWTGLNTEAFF. For the CDR3, the DNA is TGTGCCAGCAGTTACTCCTGGACAGGCCTTAACACTGAAGCTTTCTTT.

This clone turned up a few times. The chain employs TRBV7-2 and TRBJ2-7, with 8 bases lining up with TRBD2. Trimming at V came to 4 bases and at J to 7 bases, leaving 9 bases not matched to a gene. The germline V gene encodes CDR1 SGHTA and CDR2 FQGNSA. The CDR3 extends over 14 amino acids. The CDR3 region is CASSSTGGPGEQYF. In DNA form, the CDR3 reads TGTGCCAGCAGCTCGACGGGGGGGCCGGGGGAGCAGTACTTC.

The CDR3 DNA is TGTGCCAGCACCGTTGGGCTAGCGATTCGAGAGACCCAGTACTTC. This gives the protein CASTVGLAIRETQYF. The rearrangement links TRBV11-2 to TRBJ2-5; weak D call: TRBD2 (6 bases). Germline values: CDR1 SGHAT, CDR2 FQNNGV. This CDR3 spans 15 amino acids. The V end was cut by 7 bases, the J end by 4 bases, with 19 bases between.

The chain joins TRBV5-4 to TRBJ1-1, with D perhaps TRBD1 (5 bases). V was trimmed by 0 bases and J by 4 bases, leaving 10 bases between them. Germline V gives CDR1 SGHNT, CDR2 YYREEE (reference sequence). The CDR3 loop spans 14 amino acids. CDR3 residues: CASSLEGRSTEAFF. Here the CDR3 DNA reads TGTGCCAGCAGCTTGGAGGGACGGTCCACTGAAGCTTTCTTT.

Turning to this clone: The junction departs from the called germline gene at one end, perhaps through a read error. J is TRBJ1-2 and V is TRBV5-1; 8 bases agree with TRBD1. This CDR3 region has 13 residues. The germline V gene encodes CDR1 SGHRS and CDR2 YFSETQ. CDR3 nucleotide sequence: TGCGCCAGTTCGACAGGGGCTAAATATGGCTACACCTTC. Translated, it gives CASSTGAKYGYTF.

The chain uses TRBV18 and TRBJ2-3, with 8 bases identical to TRBD1. The CDR3 is made up of 12 amino acids. CDR1 and CDR2 from the germline V gene are KGHSH and LQKENI. The V segment lost 2 bases and the J segment 10 bases; nucleotides outside the gene matches: 2. CDR3: CASSPRTGPQYF. DNA of the CDR3: TGTGCCAGCTCACCAAGGACAGGGCCGCAGTATTTT.

This clone showed up just a few times. Other DNA sequences in the same sample also yield this CDR3. The chain has TRBV30 and TRBJ1-2; TRBD1 aligns across 8 bases. This CDR3 is built from 15 residues. Germline V gene lookup returns CDR1 GTSNPN and CDR2 SVGIG (reference sequence). V was clipped by 0 bases and J by 6 bases; unmatched bases: 9. CDR3 sequence (DNA): TGTGCCTGGAGTGTATGGACAGGGCCTCTCGATGGCTACACCTTC. It codes for CAWSVWTGPLDGYTF.

J is TRBJ2-3 and V is TRBV7-9; possibly TRBD1 or TRBD2 for D (6 bases each). Trimming took off 5 bases at V and 4 bases at J, with 13 bases between the two ends. CDR3 length: 14 amino acids. Germline-derived CDR1 and CDR2 are SEHNR and FQNEAQ (reference sequence). The CDR3 region has the DNA TGTGCCAGCAGCCCACGAGGGGGGCCAGATACGCAGTATTTT. Encoded protein: CASSPRGGPDTQYF.

The V and J genes are TRBV19 and TRBJ2-3, with 8 bases fitting TRBD1. The CDR3 runs 16 residues. V lost 5 bases to trimming and J lost 2 bases; unmatched junction nucleotides: 9. Germline lookup yields CDR1 LNHDA and CDR2 SQIVND (reference sequence). As DNA, the CDR3 is TGTGCCAGTAGTCGGGGGCAGGGGGCTAACACAGATACGCAGTATTTT. Translating gives CASSRGQGANTDTQYF.

This chain joins TRBV27 and TRBJ1-1, with a possible D match to TRBD1 (5 bases). The CDR3 sequence is 15 residues long. V shed 5 bases and J shed 4 bases, with 17 bases lying between them. CDR1 MNHEY and CDR2 SMNVEV come from the germline V gene (reference sequence). The DNA for the CDR3 is TGTGCCAGCAGTGTTTATAGCGGGGCGGCCACTGAAGCTTTCTTT. This translates into CASSVYSGAATEAFF.

This chain joins TRBV5-1 and TRBJ2-6; the D gene is possibly TRBD1 (5 bases). Germline lookup yields CDR1 SGHRS and CDR2 YFSETQ. Trimming took 4 bases from V and 0 from J, leaving 8 bases between them. This CDR3 region has 15 residues. As DNA, the CDR3 is TGCGCCAGCAGCCCCGACAGCTCTGGGGCCAACGTCCTGACTTTC. This sequence encodes CASSPDSSGANVLTF.

This sequence joins TRBV7-9 and TRBJ1-1; D is possibly TRBD1 (6 bases). Germline V gene lookup returns CDR1 SEHNR and CDR2 FQNEAQ (reference sequence). CDR3 length: 15 residues. V was shortened by 7 bases and J by 3 bases, with 18 bases between the two germline ends. The CDR3 coding sequence is TGTGCCAGCAACCCCGGGACATTTTTCGACACTGAAGCTTTCTTT. Translating gives CASNPGTFFDTEAFF.

In this sample, this clone turned up a few times. The chain is built from TRBV9 and TRBJ1-1; 7 bases are a match to TRBD1. J lost 8 bases, V lost 4 bases, and 5 bases had no gene match. The CDR3 is 12 amino acids. The germline CDR1 and CDR2 sequences are SGDLS and YYNGEE. CDR3: CASSQTDREAFF. In DNA, the CDR3 is TGTGCCAGCAGCCAAACGGACAGGGAAGCTTTCTTT.

This clone was recorded a few times. The chain uses TRBV7-2 and TRBJ2-7, with D perhaps matching TRBD1 (6 bases). Trimming removed 1 base at V and 2 bases at J, with 6 bases between. Germline V CDR1 and CDR2: SGHTA, FQGNSA. The CDR3 spans 13 residues. The CDR3 DNA reads as TGTGCCAGCAGCTTAGACAGGGCCTACGAGCAGTACTTC. Protein: CASSLDRAYEQYF. Based on the CDR3 plus reference TRBV7-2 and TRBJ2-7, the full variable domain is GAGVSQSPSNKVTEKGKDVELRCDPISGHTALYWYRQSLGQGLEFLIYFQGNSAPDKSGLPSDRFSAERTGGSVSTLTIQRTQQEDSAVYLCASSLDRAYEQYFGPGTRLTVT.

This clone was seen a few times. The V gene is TRBV5-6, the J gene TRBJ2-1; 9 bases are shared with TRBD2. Trimming took 2 bases from V and 6 from J; bases not matched to a gene: 6. The length of the CDR3 is 15 residues. Germline lookup yields CDR1 SGHDT and CDR2 YYEEEE. Here the CDR3 reads CASSLGTSLGNEQFF. The CDR3 DNA follows: TGTGCCAGCAGCTTAGGGACTAGCCTTGGCAATGAGCAGTTCTTC.

Only a few counts were recorded for this clone. This chain links TRBV5-4 with TRBJ1-1; D not resolved. Germline V lookup: CDR1 SGHNT, CDR2 YYREEE (reference sequence). Trimming took off 2 bases at V and 6 bases at J, with 14 bases between the two ends. The CDR3 spans 14 residues. The CDR3 protein is CASSFGRRFAEAFF. The CDR3 DNA reads TGTGCCAGCAGCTTCGGGCGGAGATTCGCTGAAGCTTTCTTT.

Concerning this clone: At one boundary the junction diverges from the germline segment, which might be a read error. The chain uses TRBV11-1 and TRBJ2-1; no reliable D call. This CDR3 has 13 residues. The germline gives CDR1 SGHAT, CDR2 FQDESV (reference sequence). The CDR3 protein is CASSFSRNNKQFF. In DNA, the CDR3 is TGTGCCAGCAGCTTTTCCAGAAACAATAAGCAGTTCTTC.

As DNA, the CDR3 is TGCGCCAGCAGCCCAGGCGGGGCGGGGGAGCTGTTTTTT. Residues: CASSPGGAGELFF. J is TRBJ2-2 and V is TRBV5-1; possibly TRBD2 for D (6 bases). The ends were cut back, 4 bases at V and 8 bases at J, with 12 bases in the middle. CDR1 and CDR2 from the germline V gene are SGHRS and YFSETQ. This CDR3 has 13 residues.

J is TRBJ2-7 and V is TRBV27; perhaps TRBD1 as D (7 bases). The CDR3 is 15 residues long. Germline values: CDR1 MNHEY, CDR2 SMNVEV (reference sequence). V lost 3 bases and J lost 3, with 15 bases in between. CDR3: CASSLRQGGFYEQYF. In DNA form, the CDR3 reads TGTGCCAGCAGTTTGCGGCAGGGGGGATTCTACGAGCAGTACTTC.

The chain is built from TRBV28 and TRBJ2-5; D remains unclear. This CDR3 comprises 12 residues. Germline assignment: CDR1 MDHEN and CDR2 SYDVKM. With 10 bases removed from V and 0 bases from J, the gap between germline ends came to 9 bases. This CDR3 reads CAIRRYQETQYF. In DNA, the CDR3 is TGTGCCATCCGACGGTACCAAGAGACCCAGTACTTC.

The rearrangement uses TRBV5-1 and TRBJ2-3, with 10 bases fitting TRBD2. V shed 0 bases and J 5 bases; nucleotides not matched to a gene: 12. CDR1 is SGHRS, CDR2 YFSETQ, per germline. CDR3 length equals 18 residues. DNA for the CDR3: TGCGCCAGCAGCTTGGGCCTCCTTCGGGCTAGCGGGGGAGATACGCAGTATTTT. Translated: CASSLGLLRASGGDTQYF.

The J gene is TRBJ2-1, the V gene TRBV6-6, with D unclear. The germline V and J ends were trimmed by 4 bases and 14 bases, with 15 bases remaining between them. Germline V lookup: CDR1 MNHNY, CDR2 SVGAGI (reference sequence). The CDR3 has 12 residues. The chain's CDR3 is CASSFGRFVEFF. CDR3 sequence (DNA): TGTGCCAGCAGTTTCGGACGGTTTGTGGAGTTCTTC.

V usage is TRBV30 and J usage is TRBJ1-3, with D uncertain. CDR3 length: 15 amino acids. V was trimmed by 6 bases and J by 4 bases, leaving 19 bases between them. Germline CDR1 GTSNPN, CDR2 SVGIG (reference sequence). This chain's CDR3 is CACPAPAGRGNTIYF. DNA for the CDR3: TGTGCCTGCCCCGCCCCCGCAGGTCGGGGAAACACCATATATTTT.

The chain combines TRBV7-9 with TRBJ2-3; D is undetermined. This CDR3 has 13 amino acids. Germline loops: CDR1 SEHNR, CDR2 FQNEAQ (reference sequence). The V and J ends lost 1 base and 2 bases respectively, with 4 bases between them. CDR3 region: CASSLVFTDTQYF. In DNA form, the CDR3 reads TGTGCCAGCAGCTTAGTGTTCACAGATACGCAGTATTTT.

The V and J genes are TRBV2 and TRBJ1-3; D perhaps matches TRBD1 (5 bases). Deletions cut 7 bases from V and 0 bases from J, with 16 bases between. The germline CDR1 and CDR2 sequences are SNHLY and FYNNEI. This CDR3 has 16 residues. CDR3 region: CASNPLRQSSGNTIYF. CDR3 coding DNA: TGTGCCAGCAACCCTCTTCGACAGTCCTCTGGAAACACCATATATTTT.